The 25 T cell receptor beta chains below come from one sample, sequenced in a study of T cell clonality in common variable immunodeficiency. The method was immunoSEQ multiplex PCR; TCRdb's version includes in-frame clones alone and lacks a portion of them. There are about 52,000 clones in the sample, none observed a single time. Sequencing was done on a sample of peripheral blood mononuclear cells. These receptor sequences come from a person aged 18 to 75 in good health.

This clone was recorded many times. Sequencing ends 3 residues short of the CDR3 end; the germline J gene provides the rest. The chain joins TRBV20-1 to TRBJ1-1; tentatively, D is TRBD1 (6 bases). The CDR3 loop spans 14 amino acids. Germline values: CDR1 DFQATT, CDR2 SNEGSKA (reference sequence). V gave up 3 bases and J gave up 1 base, with 12 bases separating them. Incomplete CDR3 DNA: TGCAGTGCTAGCCCGGACAGAAGGAACACTGAA. Translation: CSASPDRRNTE. The entire CDR3 protein is CSASPDRRNTEAFF.

This clone was seen a few times. With the read ending 3 residues before the CDR3 end, the germline J gene is used to fill in that end. This rearrangement joins TRBV6-2 or TRBV6-3 to TRBJ1-1; a possible D gene is TRBD1 (5 bases). The germline gives CDR1 MNHEY, CDR2 SVGEGT. The germline V and J ends were trimmed by 2 bases and 4 bases, with 17 bases remaining between them. CDR3 length: 16 residues. The part of the CDR3 DNA that was read is TGTGCCAGCAGTTACCCTCCCCAGGGAAGGGGCACTGAA. Amino acids: CASSYPPQGRGTE. The full-length CDR3 reads as CASSYPPQGRGTEAFF.

This clone was detected ten times or more. The read finishes 3 residues shy of the CDR3 end, and the germline J gene is used to complete it. This chain connects TRBV30 to TRBJ2-4; D call uncertain. V was shortened by 1 base and J by 0 bases, with 13 bases between the two germline ends. Germline values: CDR1 GTSNPN, CDR2 SVGIG (reference sequence). This CDR3 region has 16 residues. This CDR3 is CAWSGRNLLAKNIQYF. CDR3 DNA (partial): TGTGCCTGGAGTGGGCGGAATCTTCTAGCCAAAAACATT.

This clone was recorded at least ten times. The read finishes 3 residues shy of the CDR3 end, and the germline J gene is used to complete it. The chain recombines TRBV20-1 with TRBJ2-3; possible D gene TRBD2, 5 bases. The germline V gene encodes CDR1 DFQATT and CDR2 SNEGSKA (reference sequence). V gave up 4 bases and J gave up 3 bases, with 14 bases separating them. CDR3 length: 14 residues. The CDR3 DNA, read in part, is TGCAGTGCTAATGGCCTAGCTTTAACAGATACG. It codes for CSANGLALTDT. The entire CDR3 protein is CSANGLALTDTQYF.

As regards this clone: One end of the junction is discordant with germline, which a read error may explain. The read gets to within 3 residues of the CDR3 end, and the germline J gene fills in the rest. This same CDR3 is encoded by further DNA sequences in the sample. The rearrangement links TRBV18 to TRBJ1-3, with 7 bases that match TRBD1. This CDR3 region has 15 residues. Per the germline V gene, CDR1 is KGHSH and CDR2 is LQKENI. The CDR3 reads CASSHDREYGNTIYF. CDR3 DNA, as far as it was read: TGTGCCAGCTCACATGACAGGGAATACGGAAACACG.

This clone was seen many times. The read terminates 3 residues ahead of where the CDR3 ends, so the germline J gene completes it. The chain links TRBV7-2 to TRBJ2-1; D gene unclear. Germline values: CDR1 SGHTA, CDR2 FQGNSA. V was cut by 6 bases and J by 6 bases, with 9 bases left in between. The length of the CDR3 is 12 residues. CDR3 bases read: TGTGCCAGCAGATATCCTCGCAATGAG. Its protein product is CASRYPRNE. The complete CDR3 protein is CASRYPRNEQFF.

This clone was observed many times. The sequence runs out 3 residues before the end of the CDR3; the remainder is reconstructed from the germline J gene. The chain links TRBV19 to TRBJ2-7; D possibly matches TRBD1 or TRBD2 (5 bases each). Trimming removed 6 bases at V and 3 bases at J, with 12 bases between. Germline V gene lookup returns CDR1 LNHDA and CDR2 SQIVND (reference sequence). The CDR3 extends over 13 amino acids. CDR3 DNA (partial): TGTGCCAGTAGCCCCGAGGGGCTCTACGAG. Its protein is CASSPEGLYE. The complete CDR3 reads CASSPEGLYEQYF.

This clone showed up many times. Compared with germline, one end of the junction differs, possibly owing to a read error. The read ends 3 residues early relative to the CDR3; the germline J gene fills the gap. V and J are TRBV4-2 and TRBJ2-3; D remains ambiguous. The CDR3 extends over 13 amino acids. Per the germline V gene, CDR1 is LGHNA and CDR2 is YNFKEQ. Partial CDR3 DNA: TGCGCCAGCAGCCAAGACGGTTTTTCTGCG. Protein product: CASSQDGFSA. From start to end, the CDR3 is CASSQDGFSAQYF.

As regards this clone: Read sequence stops 3 residues before the CDR3 end, and the germline J gene provides the missing end. The V and J genes are TRBV20-1 and TRBJ2-5, with D maybe TRBD1 (5 bases). The CDR3 totals 14 residues. V lost 3 bases and J lost 5, with 16 bases in between. Germline V gene sequence: CDR1 DFQATT, CDR2 SNEGSKA (reference sequence). The CDR3 is CSAREQVPAETQYF. The CDR3 DNA, read in part, is TGCAGTGCTAGGGAACAGGTCCCGGCGGAGACC.

Many counts were recorded for this clone. The CDR3 end is not reached by the read, which stops 3 residues before it; the germline J gene fills it in. J is TRBJ2-3 and V is TRBV5-4; D possibly corresponds to TRBD2 (5 bases). From germline, CDR1 is SGHNT and CDR2 YYREEE (reference sequence). V was cut by 2 bases and J by 5 bases, with 15 bases left in between. CDR3 size: 15 residues. The covered CDR3 bases are TGTGCCAGCAGCTTAGACGTGCCCCGGGGAGATACG. It translates to CASSLDVPRGDT. The full-length CDR3 reads as CASSLDVPRGDTQYF.

In this sample, this clone turned up a few times. A read error is possible here, since a much larger clone lies one base away. The sequence runs out 3 residues before the end of the CDR3; the remainder is reconstructed from the germline J gene. The chain recombines TRBV19 with TRBJ2-3; D gene unclear. Germline CDR1 reads LNHDA; CDR2 reads SQIVND (reference sequence). The CDR3 runs to 12 residues. Incomplete CDR3 DNA: TGTGCCAGTAGTCTCCAGGTCCAGCCG. Residues: CASSLQVQP. Given in full, the CDR3 is CASSLQVQPQYF.

There are many counts of this clone. Read sequence stops 3 residues before the CDR3 end, and the germline J gene provides the missing end. The rearrangement joins TRBV5-1 to TRBJ2-2, with a possible D match to TRBD2 (5 bases). Trimming pared 0 bases from V and 1 base from J, leaving 7 bases between. The CDR3 loop spans 15 amino acids. Germline CDR1 and CDR2: SGHRS and YFSETQ. The part of the CDR3 DNA that was read is TGCGCCAGCAGCTTGGGAGCGGTGAACACCGGGGAG. Amino acids: CASSLGAVNTGE. The CDR3 as a whole reads CASSLGAVNTGELFF.

This clone was recorded at least ten times. The DNA ends 3 residues before the CDR3 does, and the rest of the CDR3 is filled in from the germline J gene. The V gene is TRBV30, the J gene TRBJ2-7, with unresolved D. Germline loops: CDR1 GTSNPN, CDR2 SVGIG (reference sequence). V was clipped by 3 bases and J by 1 base, with 7 bases between them. CDR3 size: 12 residues. The CDR3 reads CAWSPVSYEQYF. CDR3 bases read: TGTGCCTGGAGCCCAGTATCCTACGAG.

This clone was observed at least ten times. The CDR3 goes on 3 residues after the read ends, and that part is filled in from the germline J gene. The chain has TRBV20-1 and TRBJ2-5; no definite D call. CDR1 and CDR2 from the germline V gene are DFQATT and SNEGSKA (reference sequence). The ends were cut back, 6 bases at V and 1 base at J, with 15 bases in the middle. The CDR3 runs to 14 residues. The sequenced CDR3 bases are TGCAGTGCAAAAACCCGACATTTCCAAGAGACC. It specifies CSAKTRHFQET. The whole CDR3 protein reads CSAKTRHFQETQYF.

In its sample, this clone was seen many times. The read ends 3 residues shy of where the CDR3 ends; the end is completed using the germline J gene. The chain is built from TRBV20-1 and TRBJ2-7; the D is unclear. The CDR3 consists of 15 residues. Germline CDR1 DFQATT, CDR2 SNEGSKA (reference sequence). Between the trimmed V and J ends, which lost 0 bases and 0 bases, there was a span of 12 bases. CDR3 DNA, as far as it was read: TGCAGTGCTAGAGATGGCAGTGCAAGCTCCTACGAG. Encoded protein: CSARDGSASSYE. The complete CDR3 reads CSARDGSASSYEQYF.

Ten or more counts support this clone. The read terminates 3 residues before the CDR3 end, so the remaining end is supplied by the germline J gene. Different DNA sequences within this sample yield the same CDR3. The rearrangement uses TRBV6-1 and TRBJ1-2; 8 bases are shared with TRBD1. From germline, CDR1 is MNHNS and CDR2 SASEGT. The CDR3 has 15 amino acids. Partial CDR3 DNA: TGTGCCAGCAGTGTTTCTATGGGGGACAGGAACCTG. Translating it yields CASSVSMGDRNL. The whole CDR3 sequence reads CASSVSMGDRNLYTF.

This clone was counted many times. The CDR3 end is not reached by the read, which stops 3 residues before it; the germline J gene fills it in. V usage is TRBV6-2 or TRBV6-3 and J usage is TRBJ2-1, with 11 bases that match TRBD2. The V gene end was trimmed by 8 bases and the J gene end by 3 bases; junction bases not matched to a gene: 0. Germline V gene sequence: CDR1 MNHEY, CDR2 SVGEGT. This CDR3 has 13 residues. The CDR3 loop is CASLAGGYNEQFF. The part of the CDR3 DNA that was read is TGTGCCAGCCTAGCGGGAGGCTACAATGAG.

This clone was recorded many times. The junction shows a germline mismatch at one end, possibly a read error. The read ends 3 residues shy of where the CDR3 ends; the end is completed using the germline J gene. The chain is built from TRBV4-2 and TRBJ2-2; TRBD2 agrees at 10 bases. CDR3 size: 17 residues. Per germline, CDR1 LGHNA and CDR2 YNFKEQ. The covered CDR3 bases are TGCGCCAGCAGCCAAGTTCGGACTAGCGGAAACACCGGGGAG. Protein sequence: CASSQVRTSGNTGE. The whole CDR3 sequence reads CASSQVRTSGNTGELFF.

Concerning this clone itself: Read sequence stops 3 residues before the CDR3 end, and the germline J gene provides the missing end. The gene calls are TRBV19 and TRBJ2-3, with TRBD2 identical over 8 bases. The germline V gene has CDR1 LNHDA and CDR2 SQIVND (reference sequence). The CDR3 length is 14 residues. The CDR3 loop reads CASSTRYGGETQYF. Partial CDR3 DNA: TGTGCCAGTAGTACACGGTACGGGGGGGAGACG.

This clone was recorded a few times. Sequencing ends 3 residues short of the CDR3 end; the germline J gene provides the rest. The identical CDR3 is also encoded by other nucleotide sequences in the sample. The chain has TRBV30 and TRBJ1-2; TRBD1 agrees at 7 bases. The length of the CDR3 is 14 residues. Germline V gives CDR1 GTSNPN, CDR2 SVGIG (reference sequence). CDR3 in amino acids: CAWFVGLGTDTYTF. The CDR3 bases that were read are TGTGCCTGGTTTGTGGGATTGGGGACAGATACC.

Many counts were recorded for this clone. With the read ending 3 residues before the CDR3 end, the germline J gene is used to fill in that end. The gene calls are TRBV7-8 and TRBJ2-7; D remains unclear. Trimming removed 5 bases at V and 4 bases at J, with 15 bases between. The length of the CDR3 is 14 residues. Germline V lookup: CDR1 SGHVS, CDR2 FQNEAQ. The CDR3: CASSPYETQYEQYF. The sequenced CDR3 bases are TGTGCCAGCAGCCCTTATGAGACACAATACGAG.

Comments on this clone: A read error is possible here, since a much larger clone lies one base away. With the read ending 3 residues before the CDR3 end, the germline J gene is used to fill in that end. The chain is built from TRBV18 and TRBJ2-3; 8 bases agree with TRBD1. The CDR3 length is 15 residues. Germline CDR1 and CDR2: KGHSH and LQKENI. The DNA read from the CDR3 is TGTGCCAGCTCCCGAGACAGGGGAGACAATCAGCCG. The encoded protein is CASSRDRGDNQP. The whole CDR3 is CASSRDRGDNQPQYF.

This clone was counted many times. The sequence runs out 3 residues before the end of the CDR3; the remainder is reconstructed from the germline J gene. The chain joins TRBV20-1 to TRBJ1-2; weak D call: TRBD1 (6 bases). The CDR3 spans 12 residues. CDR1 is DFQATT, CDR2 SNEGSKA, per germline (reference sequence). V was trimmed by 3 bases and J by 6 bases, leaving 11 bases between them. CDR3 sequence reads: CSASKGVDGYTF. The sequenced part of the CDR3 DNA is TGCAGTGCTAGTAAGGGGGTGGATGGC.

This clone was detected ten times or more. The read ends 3 residues shy of where the CDR3 ends; the end is completed using the germline J gene. J is TRBJ2-1 and V is TRBV7-3, with 9 nucleotides matching TRBD2. CDR3 length equals 15 residues. CDR1 and CDR2 (germline): SGHTA, FQGTGA. Trimming took 5 bases from V and 6 from J; bases not matched to a gene: 8. The CDR3 sequence: CASSRIAGAGNEQFF. The sequenced CDR3 bases are TGTGCCAGCAGCCGTATAGCGGGAGCGGGCAATGAG.

This clone was seen repeatedly, ten times or more. Coverage ceases 3 residues before the CDR3 finishes, and the germline J gene fills in the end. The chain carries TRBV2 and TRBJ1-2; 9 bases line up with TRBD1. The J segment lost 2 bases and the V segment lost 10 bases, leaving 5 bases of the junction unmatched. The CDR3 extends over 13 amino acids. Per the germline V gene, CDR1 is SNHLY and CDR2 is FYNNEI. CDR3 bases read: TGTGCCATAGGGACAGGGAGAAACTATGGC. It encodes CAIGTGRNYG. The CDR3 in full is CAIGTGRNYGYTF.